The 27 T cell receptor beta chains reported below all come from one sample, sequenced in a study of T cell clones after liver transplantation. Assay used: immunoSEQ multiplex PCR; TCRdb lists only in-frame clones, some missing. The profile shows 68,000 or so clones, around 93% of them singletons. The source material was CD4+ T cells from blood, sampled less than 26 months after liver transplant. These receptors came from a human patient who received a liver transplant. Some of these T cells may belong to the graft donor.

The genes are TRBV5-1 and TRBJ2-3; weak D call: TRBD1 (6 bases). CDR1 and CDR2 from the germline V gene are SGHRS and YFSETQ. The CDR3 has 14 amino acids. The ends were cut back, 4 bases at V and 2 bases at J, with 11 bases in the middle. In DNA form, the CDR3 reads TGCGCCAGCAGCCTGGACAGAGCCACAGATACGCAGTATTTT. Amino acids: CASSLDRATDTQYF.

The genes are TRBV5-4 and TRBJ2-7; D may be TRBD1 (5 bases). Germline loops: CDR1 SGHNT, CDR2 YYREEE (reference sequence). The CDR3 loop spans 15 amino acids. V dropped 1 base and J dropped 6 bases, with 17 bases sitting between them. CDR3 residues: CASSLRAQGPSEQYF. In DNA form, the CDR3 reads TGTGCCAGCAGCTTGCGGGCCCAGGGCCCCTCCGAGCAGTACTTC.

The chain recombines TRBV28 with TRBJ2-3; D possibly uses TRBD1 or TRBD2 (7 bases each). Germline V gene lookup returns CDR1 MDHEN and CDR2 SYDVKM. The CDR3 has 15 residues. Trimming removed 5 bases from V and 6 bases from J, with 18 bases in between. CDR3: CASSPGGLREDTQYF. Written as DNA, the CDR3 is TGTGCCAGCAGTCCAGGGGGACTGCGGGAGGATACGCAGTATTTT.

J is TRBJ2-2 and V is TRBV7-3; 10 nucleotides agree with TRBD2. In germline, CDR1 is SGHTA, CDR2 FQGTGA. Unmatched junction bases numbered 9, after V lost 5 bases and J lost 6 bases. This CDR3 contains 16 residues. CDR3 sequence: CASSPRLAGVPGELFF. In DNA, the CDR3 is TGTGCCAGCAGCCCACGCCTAGCGGGAGTTCCCGGGGAGCTGTTTTTT.

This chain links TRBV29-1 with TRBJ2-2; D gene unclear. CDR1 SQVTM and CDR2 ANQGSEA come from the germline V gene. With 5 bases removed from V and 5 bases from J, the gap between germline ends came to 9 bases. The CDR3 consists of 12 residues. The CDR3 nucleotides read TGCAGCGTTTGGTTAGAAACCGGGGAGCTGTTTTTT. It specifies CSVWLETGELFF.

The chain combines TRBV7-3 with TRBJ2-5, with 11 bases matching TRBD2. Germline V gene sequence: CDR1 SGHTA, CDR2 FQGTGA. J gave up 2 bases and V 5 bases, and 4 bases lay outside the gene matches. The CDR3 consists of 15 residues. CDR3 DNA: TGTGCCAGCAGCCGCGGGACTAGCGGTCAAGAGACCCAGTACTTC. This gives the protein CASSRGTSGQETQYF.

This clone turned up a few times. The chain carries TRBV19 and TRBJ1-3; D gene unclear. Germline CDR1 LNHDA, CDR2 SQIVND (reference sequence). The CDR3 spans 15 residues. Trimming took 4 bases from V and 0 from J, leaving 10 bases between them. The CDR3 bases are TGTGCCAGTAGTACGACCGTTAACTCTGGAAACACCATATATTTT. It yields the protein CASSTTVNSGNTIYF.

Here the CDR3 DNA reads TGTGCCAGCAGCGTAGTTGGGGGAGGGCCAACAGATACGCAGTATTTT. Encoded protein: CASSVVGGGPTDTQYF. The gene calls are TRBV9 and TRBJ2-3; 7 positions agree with TRBD2. V was clipped by 0 bases and J by 3 bases; unmatched bases: 7. The CDR3 consists of 16 residues. Germline assignment: CDR1 SGDLS and CDR2 YYNGEE.

CDR3: CASTNNQRAYEQYF. DNA of the CDR3: TGTGCCAGCACCAACAACCAGAGAGCCTACGAGCAGTACTTC. V gene TRBV7-2 combines with J gene TRBJ2-7; no clear D gene. The V and J ends lost 7 bases and 2 bases respectively, with 15 bases between them. The CDR3 totals 14 residues. The V gene's germline CDR1 is SGHTA and CDR2 FQGNSA.

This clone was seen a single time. CDR3 sequence reads: CASSLTGTYEQYF. CDR3 nucleotide sequence: TGTGCCAGCAGCTTGACAGGAACCTACGAGCAGTACTTC. The chain joins TRBV5-4 to TRBJ2-7, with D possibly matching TRBD1 (5 bases). V was pared by 1 base and J by 2 bases, with 7 bases between. The CDR3 length is 13 residues. Germline CDR1 is SGHNT and CDR2 is YYREEE (reference sequence).

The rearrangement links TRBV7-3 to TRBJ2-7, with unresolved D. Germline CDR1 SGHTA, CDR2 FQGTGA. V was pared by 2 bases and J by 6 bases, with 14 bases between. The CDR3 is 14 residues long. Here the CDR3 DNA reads TGTGCCAGCAGCTTAGACCCTGGGGATTCCGAGCAGTACTTC. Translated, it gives CASSLDPGDSEQYF.

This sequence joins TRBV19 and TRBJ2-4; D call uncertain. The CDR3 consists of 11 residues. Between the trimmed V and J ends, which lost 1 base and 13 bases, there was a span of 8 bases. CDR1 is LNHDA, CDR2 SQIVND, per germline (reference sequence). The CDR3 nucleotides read TGTGCCAGTAGTATAGGGGAATACCAGTACTTC. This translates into CASSIGEYQYF.

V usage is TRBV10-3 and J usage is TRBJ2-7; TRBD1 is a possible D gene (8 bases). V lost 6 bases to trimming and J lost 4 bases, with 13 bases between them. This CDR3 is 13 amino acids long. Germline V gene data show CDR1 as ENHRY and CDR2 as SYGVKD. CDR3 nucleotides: TGTGCCATCAGACCACAGGGGGGGTACGAGCAGTACTTC. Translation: CAIRPQGGYEQYF.

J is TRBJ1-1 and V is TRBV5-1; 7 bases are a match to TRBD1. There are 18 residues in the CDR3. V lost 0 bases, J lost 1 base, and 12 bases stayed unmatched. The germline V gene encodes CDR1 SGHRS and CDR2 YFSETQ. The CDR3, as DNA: TGCGCCAGCAGCTTGGGGATTCGGAGGGGGCGGCGGAACACTGAAGCTTTCTTT. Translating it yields CASSLGIRRGRRNTEAFF.

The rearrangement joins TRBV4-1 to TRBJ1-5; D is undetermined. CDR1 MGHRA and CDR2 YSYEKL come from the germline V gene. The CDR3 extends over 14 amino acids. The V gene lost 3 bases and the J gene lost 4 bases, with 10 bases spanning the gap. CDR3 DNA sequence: TGCGCCAGCAGCCAGATAGGTGGTAATCAGCCCCAGCATTTT. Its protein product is CASSQIGGNQPQHF.

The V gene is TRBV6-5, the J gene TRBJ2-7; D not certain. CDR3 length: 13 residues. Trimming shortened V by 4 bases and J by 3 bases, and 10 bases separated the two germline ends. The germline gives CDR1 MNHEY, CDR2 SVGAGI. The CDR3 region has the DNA TGTGCCAGCAGTTCCCGCCCGGGCTACGAGCAGTACTTC. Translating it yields CASSSRPGYEQYF.

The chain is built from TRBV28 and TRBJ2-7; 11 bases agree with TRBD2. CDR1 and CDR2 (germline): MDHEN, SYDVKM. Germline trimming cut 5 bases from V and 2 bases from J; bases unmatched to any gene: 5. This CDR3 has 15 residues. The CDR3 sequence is CASSVGLAGPYEQYF. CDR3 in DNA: TGTGCCAGCAGTGTCGGACTAGCGGGTCCCTACGAGCAGTACTTC.

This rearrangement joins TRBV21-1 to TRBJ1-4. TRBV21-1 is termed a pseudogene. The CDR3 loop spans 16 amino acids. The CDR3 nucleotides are TGTGCCAGCAGCAAACACCCAAAAGACGACGCCGAAAAACTGTTTTTT. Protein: CASSKHPKDDAEKLFF.

CDR3 coding DNA: TGCGCCAGCAGCTTACGGCCGACTAAGGGCTCCTACGAGCAGTACTTC. It translates to CASSLRPTKGSYEQYF. J is TRBJ2-7 and V is TRBV5-1; possible D gene TRBD2, 5 bases. Germline V gene lookup returns CDR1 SGHRS and CDR2 YFSETQ. This CDR3 has 16 amino acids. Trimming cost V 2 bases and J 0 bases, with 15 bases left between them.

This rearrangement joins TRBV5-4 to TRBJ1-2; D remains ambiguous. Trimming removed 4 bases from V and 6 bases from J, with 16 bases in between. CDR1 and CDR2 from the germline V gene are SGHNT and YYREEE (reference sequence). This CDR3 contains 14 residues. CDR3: CASSPRASVDGYTF. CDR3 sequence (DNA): TGTGCCAGCAGCCCAAGGGCTAGCGTAGATGGCTACACCTTC. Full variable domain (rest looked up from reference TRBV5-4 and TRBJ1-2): ETGVTQSPTHLIKTRGQQVTLRCSSQSGHNTVSWYQQALGQGPQFIFQYYREEENGRGNFPPRFSGLQFPNYSSELNVNALELDDSALYLCASSPRASVDGYTFGSGTRLTVV.

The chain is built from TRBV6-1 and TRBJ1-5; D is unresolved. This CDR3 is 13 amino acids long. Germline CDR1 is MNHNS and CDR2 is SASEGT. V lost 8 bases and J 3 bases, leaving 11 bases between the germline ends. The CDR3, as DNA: TGTGCCAGCCAACTGCCCCCCAATCAGCCCCAGCATTTT. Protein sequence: CASQLPPNQPQHF.

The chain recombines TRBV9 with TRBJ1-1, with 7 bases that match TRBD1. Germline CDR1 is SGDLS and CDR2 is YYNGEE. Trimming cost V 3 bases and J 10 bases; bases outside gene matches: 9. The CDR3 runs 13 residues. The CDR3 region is CASSARGQRRAFF. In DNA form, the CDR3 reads TGTGCCAGCAGCGCTCGGGGACAGAGGAGAGCTTTCTTT.

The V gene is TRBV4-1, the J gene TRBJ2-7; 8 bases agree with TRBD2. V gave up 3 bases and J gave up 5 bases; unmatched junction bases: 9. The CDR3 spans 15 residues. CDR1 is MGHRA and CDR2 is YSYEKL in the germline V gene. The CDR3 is CASSQTGTSHDEQYF. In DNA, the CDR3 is TGCGCCAGCAGCCAGACCGGGACTAGTCACGACGAGCAGTACTTC.

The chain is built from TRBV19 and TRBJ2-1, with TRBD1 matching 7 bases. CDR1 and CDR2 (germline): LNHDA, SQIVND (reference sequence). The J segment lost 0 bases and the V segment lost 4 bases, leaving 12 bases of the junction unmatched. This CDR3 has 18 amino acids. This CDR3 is CASSTHSGQTTSYNEQFF. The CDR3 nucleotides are TGTGCCAGTAGTACTCACTCGGGACAGACAACCTCCTACAATGAGCAGTTCTTC.

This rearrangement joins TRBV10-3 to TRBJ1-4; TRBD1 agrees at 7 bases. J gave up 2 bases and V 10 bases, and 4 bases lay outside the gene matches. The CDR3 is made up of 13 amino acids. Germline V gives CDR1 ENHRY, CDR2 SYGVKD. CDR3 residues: CATQQGTNEKLFF. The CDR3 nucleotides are TGTGCCACTCAACAGGGGACTAATGAAAAACTGTTTTTT.

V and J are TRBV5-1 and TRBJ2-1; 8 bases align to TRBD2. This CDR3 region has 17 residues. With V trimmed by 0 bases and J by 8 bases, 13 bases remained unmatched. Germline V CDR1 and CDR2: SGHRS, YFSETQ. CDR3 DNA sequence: TGCGCCAGCAGCTTGGGATCCTTCGCGGGAGGTGGGTATGAGCAGTTCTTC. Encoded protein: CASSLGSFAGGGYEQFF. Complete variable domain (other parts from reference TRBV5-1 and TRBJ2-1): KAGVTQTPRYLIKTRGQQVTLSCSPISGHRSVSWYQQTPGQGLQFLFEYFSETQRNKGNFPGRFSGRQFSNSRSEMNVSTLELGDSALYLCASSLGSFAGGGYEQFFGPGTRLTVL.

The CDR3 coding sequence is TGTGCCTGGGGACAGGGGTCGACTAACTATGGCTACACCTTC. Its protein is CAWGQGSTNYGYTF. The chain uses TRBV30 and TRBJ1-2; the match to TRBD1 covers 9 bases. This CDR3 is 14 amino acids long. J was trimmed by 0 bases and V by 5 bases; bases with no gene match: 4. CDR1 and CDR2 from the germline V gene are GTSNPN and SVGIG (reference sequence).